Listed below are T cell receptor beta chains from one sample, sequenced in a study of cytotoxic CD8 clonotypes in ibrutinib-treated CLL. Produced via immunoSEQ multiplex PCR; TCRdb's table is partial and in-frame only. Among about 140,000 clones listed, approximately 75% were seen once. The sequences come from PBMCs, collected after 12 months of ibrutinib treatment. The receptors come from a human donor with chronic lymphocytic leukemia. CDR3s include the opening cysteine and the closing phenylalanine or tryptophan. The order of the fields is V gene, CDR3 protein.

V: TRBV27; CDR3: CASSTNDRGHGYTF
V: TRBV4-1; CDR3: CASSQHFGSYEQYF
V: TRBV18; CDR3: CASSPPVRRYEQYF
V: TRBV13; CDR3: CASSPPPGGISYEQYF
V: TRBV28; CDR3: CASRPGALTTNEKLFF
V: TRBV28; CDR3: CASRYLNRVQHF
V: TRBV28; CDR3: CASRIGGIARGRFTGELFF
V: TRBV7-5; CDR3: CASQGQINYGYTF
V: TRBV11-2; CDR3: CASSAGLARETQYF
V: TRBV6-5; CDR3: CASTEGEANYGYTF
V: TRBV28; CDR3: CASSSGGPEETQYF
V: TRBV9; CDR3: CASSVVGDRAGGEQYF
V: TRBV4-2; CDR3: CASSQDWEGHYEQYF
V: TRBV18; CDR3: CASSPPGSRELEQFF
V: TRBV7-3; CDR3: CASSLNGGYEQYF
V: TRBV7-8; CDR3: CASSSKRGPYEQYF
V: TRBV18; CDR3: CASSPDELAGGYTF
V: TRBV5-1; CDR3: CASSLQTGRTYEQYF
V: TRBV27; CDR3: CASRLGLTSAEQYF
V: TRBV5-1; CDR3: CASSLAVTFGETQYF
V: TRBV30; CDR3: CAWYEPEGNYGYTF
V: TRBV2; CDR3: CASSPGTSGMRSQYF
V: TRBV27; CDR3: CASSITGRGDTEAFF
V: TRBV13; CDR3: CASSFGTGLAKNIQYF
V: TRBV2; CDR3: CASSDFTMNTEAFF
V: TRBV6-8; CDR3: CASSYLYGGGQGIAQPQHF
V: TRBV18; CDR3: CASSPPALGRNNEQFF
V: TRBV7-8; CDR3: CASSQTSGTDTQYF
V: TRBV11-1; CDR3: CASSFTPDRYTGELFF
V: TRBV15; CDR3: CATSILLLTGGNTEAFF
V: TRBV9; CDR3: CASSVGTGEGDTQYF
V: TRBV6-6; CDR3: CASSYSDRGQGYTF
V: TRBV5-1; CDR3: CASSLELQAYEQYF
V: TRBV29-1; CDR3: CSVEERGIRNEQYF
V: TRBV5-3; CDR3: CARSFLPGANVLTF
V: TRBV5-8; CDR3: CASSLRQNIANTGELFF
V: TRBV2; CDR3: CASSPYSGTGAGYTF
V: TRBV5-4; CDR3: CASSFGGGNYEQYF
V: TRBV19; CDR3: CASRTDYNEQFF
V: TRBV19; CDR3: CASSIRTGATNEKLFF
V: TRBV27; CDR3: CASSIYGSSNQPQHF
V: TRBV18; CDR3: CASSPVGTGLGEQFF
V: TRBV7-9; CDR3: CASSLGQGGEKLFF
V: TRBV9; CDR3: CASSKGTSGGQETQYF
V: TRBV14; CDR3: CASSQLRGAGTEAFF
V: TRBV6-5; CDR3: CASSWRSAGETQYF
V: TRBV15; CDR3: CATSETRSGTEAFF
V: TRBV27; CDR3: CASSLRLVHEQYF
V: TRBV7-9; CDR3: CASSTRLSNNEQFF
V: TRBV10-3; CDR3: CAISDGLEMGKTQYF
V: TRBV25-1; CDR3: CASSESAGRPTDTQYF
V: TRBV11-2; CDR3: CASSSGGPGREQYF
V: TRBV9; CDR3: CASSVLEDTQYF
V: TRBV13; CDR3: CASGASTEAFF
V: TRBV2; CDR3: CASSSNRMRNVDEQFF
V: TRBV5-1; CDR3: CASSWTGAGELFF
V: TRBV28; CDR3: CASSLGGTPRGANVLTF